These 10 T cell receptor beta chains share one sample of origin, sequenced in a study of cytomegalovirus exposure and HLA in healthy donors. Sequencing was performed with immunoSEQ multiplex PCR; in TCRdb, only in-frame clones are kept and a portion is missing. The sample includes some 100,000 clones, around nine tenths of them seen just once. The specimen sequenced was PBMCs. These receptor sequences come from a young man in good health and CMV-seropositive.

The CDR3: CASSPLGQGIKPLHF. The CDR3 bases are TGTGCCAGCTCACCTCTCGGACAGGGAATTAAGCCCCTCCACTTT. The chain combines TRBV18 with TRBJ1-6; 8 bases agree with TRBD1. Looked up from germline, CDR1 is KGHSH and CDR2 is LQKENI. The CDR3 loop spans 15 amino acids. Trimming took 3 bases from V and 13 from J; bases not matched to a gene: 11.

The chain recombines TRBV9 with TRBJ1-2; D gene unclear. This CDR3 spans 14 amino acids. Germline assignment: CDR1 SGDLS and CDR2 YYNGEE. Deletions cut 0 bases from V and 4 bases from J, with 10 bases between. The CDR3 DNA reads as TGTGCCAGCAGCGTAGAGCGGGAGGGCTATGGCTACACCTTC. Protein sequence: CASSVEREGYGYTF.

This chain uses TRBV27 with TRBJ1-2; 7 bases agree with TRBD1. Trimming cost V 5 bases and J 7 bases; bases outside gene matches: 10. This CDR3 contains 14 residues. CDR1 is MNHEY and CDR2 is SMNVEV in the germline V gene (reference sequence). DNA for the CDR3: TGTGCCAGCAGTCGTACCGGGACAGTAAGTGGCTACACCTTC. Translating it yields CASSRTGTVSGYTF.

The CDR3 is CASSPHIPRGTEAFF. The CDR3 nucleotides are TGTGCCAGCAGCCCCCACATCCCCCGGGGCACTGAAGCTTTCTTT. The chain is built from TRBV7-8 and TRBJ1-1; D unresolved. This CDR3 has 15 residues. Trimming removed 5 bases at V and 4 bases at J, with 17 bases between. Per the germline V gene, CDR1 is SGHVS and CDR2 is FQNEAQ.

The CDR3: CASSLNGSNSPLHF. In DNA, the CDR3 is TGTGCCAGCAGCCTCAATGGCAGTAATTCACCCCTCCACTTT. The chain carries TRBV7-2 and TRBJ1-6, with D unclear. Germline V gene lookup returns CDR1 SGHTA and CDR2 FQGNSA. There are 14 residues in the CDR3. V lost 5 bases and J 6 bases, leaving 11 bases between the germline ends.

This chain links TRBV5-4 with TRBJ2-7, with D perhaps matching TRBD1 (5 bases). This CDR3 is 12 amino acids long. The germline gives CDR1 SGHNT, CDR2 YYREEE (reference sequence). Trimming cost V 4 bases and J 4 bases, with 9 bases left between them. CDR3: CASSSQGYEQYF. Here the CDR3 DNA reads TGTGCCAGCAGCAGCCAGGGATACGAGCAGTACTTC.

This chain connects TRBV7-9 to TRBJ1-3; a possible D gene is TRBD1 (5 bases). The V end was cut by 3 bases, the J end by 0 bases, with 12 bases between. From germline, CDR1 is SEHNR and CDR2 FQNEAQ (reference sequence). The CDR3 sequence is 16 residues long. The CDR3 loop reads CASSFLTDSSGNTIYF. The CDR3 DNA is TGTGCCAGCAGCTTTTTGACAGATAGCTCTGGAAACACCATATATTTT.

V and J are TRBV13 and TRBJ2-2; 9 nucleotides align to TRBD2. The CDR3 totals 16 residues. Germline-derived CDR1 and CDR2 are PRHDT and FYEKMQ (reference sequence). The V gene end was trimmed by 7 bases and the J gene end by 3 bases; junction bases not matched to a gene: 9. CDR3 bases: TGTGCCAGCATCCTTAGCGGGGGATCTCACACCGGGGAGCTGTTTTTT. Its translation: CASILSGGSHTGELFF.

V and J are TRBV6-6 and TRBJ1-1; 7 nucleotides align to TRBD1. The CDR3 totals 15 residues. Germline loops: CDR1 MNHNY, CDR2 SVGAGI (reference sequence). V was pared by 2 bases and J by 1 base, with 4 bases of the junction left unmatched. The CDR3 sequence is CASSYRDRPNTEAFF. The CDR3 DNA reads as TGTGCCAGCAGTTACAGGGACAGACCGAACACTGAAGCTTTCTTT.

J is TRBJ2-2 and V is TRBV5-1, with TRBD1 matching 7 bases. CDR3 size: 16 residues. The V and J ends lost 6 bases and 0 bases, in that order; junction bases with no gene match: 8. Germline assignment: CDR1 SGHRS and CDR2 YFSETQ. CDR3 amino acids: CASTSNRGANTGELFF. CDR3 DNA: TGCGCCAGCACCTCTAACAGGGGCGCGAACACCGGGGAGCTGTTTTTT.